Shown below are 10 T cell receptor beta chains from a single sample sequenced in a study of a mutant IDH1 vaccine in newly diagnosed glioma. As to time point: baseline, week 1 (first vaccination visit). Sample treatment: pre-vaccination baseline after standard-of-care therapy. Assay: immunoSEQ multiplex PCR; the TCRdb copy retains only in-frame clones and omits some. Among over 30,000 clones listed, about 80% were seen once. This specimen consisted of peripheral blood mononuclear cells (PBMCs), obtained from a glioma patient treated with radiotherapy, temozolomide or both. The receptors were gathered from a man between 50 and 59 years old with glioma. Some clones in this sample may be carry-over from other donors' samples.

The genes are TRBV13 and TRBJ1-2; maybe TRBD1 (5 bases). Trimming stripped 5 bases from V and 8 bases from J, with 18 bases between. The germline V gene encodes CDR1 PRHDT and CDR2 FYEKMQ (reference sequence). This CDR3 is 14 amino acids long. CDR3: CASSPRGQTYGYTF. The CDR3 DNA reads TGTGCCAGCAGCCCTAGGGGCCAAACATACGGCTACACCTTC.

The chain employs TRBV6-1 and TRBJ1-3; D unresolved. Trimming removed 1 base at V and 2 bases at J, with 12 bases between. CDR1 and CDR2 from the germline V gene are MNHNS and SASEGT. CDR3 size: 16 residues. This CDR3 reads CASSEVTATAGNTIYF. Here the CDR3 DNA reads TGTGCCAGCAGTGAAGTTACGGCCACCGCTGGAAACACCATATATTTT.

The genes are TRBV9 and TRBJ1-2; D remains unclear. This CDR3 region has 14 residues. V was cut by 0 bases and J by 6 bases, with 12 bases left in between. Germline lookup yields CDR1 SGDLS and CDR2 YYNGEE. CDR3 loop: CASSVVGQEDGYTF. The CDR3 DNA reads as TGTGCCAGCAGCGTAGTCGGCCAGGAGGATGGCTACACCTTC.

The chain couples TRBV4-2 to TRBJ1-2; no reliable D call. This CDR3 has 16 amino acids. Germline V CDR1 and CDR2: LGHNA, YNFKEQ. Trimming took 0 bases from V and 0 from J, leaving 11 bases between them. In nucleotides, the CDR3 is TGTGCCAGCAGCCAAGACCAGCCCCATCCTAACTATGGCTACACCTTC. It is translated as CASSQDQPHPNYGYTF.

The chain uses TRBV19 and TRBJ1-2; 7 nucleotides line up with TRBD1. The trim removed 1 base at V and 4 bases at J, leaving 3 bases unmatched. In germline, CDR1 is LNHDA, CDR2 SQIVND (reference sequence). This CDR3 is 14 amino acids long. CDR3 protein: CASSIGQGSYGYTF. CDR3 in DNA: TGTGCCAGTAGTATAGGACAGGGATCCTATGGCTACACCTTC.

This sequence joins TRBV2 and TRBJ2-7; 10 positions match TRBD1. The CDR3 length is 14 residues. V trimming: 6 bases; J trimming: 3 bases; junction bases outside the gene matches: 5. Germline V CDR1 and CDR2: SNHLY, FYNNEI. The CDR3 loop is CASSGRTGGYEQYF. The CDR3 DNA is TGTGCCAGCAGCGGAAGGACAGGGGGCTACGAGCAGTACTTC.

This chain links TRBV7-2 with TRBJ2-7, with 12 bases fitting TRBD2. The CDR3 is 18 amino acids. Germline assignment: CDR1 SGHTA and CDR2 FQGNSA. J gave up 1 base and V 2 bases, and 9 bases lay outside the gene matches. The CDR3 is CASSLTSGGTSLSYEQYF. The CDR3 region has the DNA TGTGCCAGCAGCTTAACTAGCGGGGGGACCTCATTATCCTACGAGCAGTACTTC. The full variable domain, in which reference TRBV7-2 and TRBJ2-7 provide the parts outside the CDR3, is GAGVSQSPSNKVTEKGKDVELRCDPISGHTALYWYRQSLGQGLEFLIYFQGNSAPDKSGLPSDRFSAERTGGSVSTLTIQRTQQEDSAVYLCASSLTSGGTSLSYEQYFGPGTRLTVT.

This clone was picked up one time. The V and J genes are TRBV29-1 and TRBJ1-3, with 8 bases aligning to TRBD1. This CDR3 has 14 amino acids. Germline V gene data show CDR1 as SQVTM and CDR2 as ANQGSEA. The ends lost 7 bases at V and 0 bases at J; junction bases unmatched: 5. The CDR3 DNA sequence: TGCAGCGCTCGGACAGGGAGCTCTGGAAACACCATATATTTT. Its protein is CSARTGSSGNTIYF.

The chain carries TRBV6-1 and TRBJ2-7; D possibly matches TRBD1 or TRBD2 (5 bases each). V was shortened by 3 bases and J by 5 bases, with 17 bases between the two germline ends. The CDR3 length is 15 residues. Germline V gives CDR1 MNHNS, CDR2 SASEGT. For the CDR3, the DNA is TGTGCCAGCAGTGACAGGGTAAGCGGTGGGAACGAGCAGTACTTC. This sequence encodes CASSDRVSGGNEQYF.

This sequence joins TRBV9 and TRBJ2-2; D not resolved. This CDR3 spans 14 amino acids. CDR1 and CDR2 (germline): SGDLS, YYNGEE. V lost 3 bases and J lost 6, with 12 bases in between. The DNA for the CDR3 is TGTGCCAGCAGCGGTCATCGTGGCGCCGGGGAGCTGTTTTTT. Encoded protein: CASSGHRGAGELFF.